This T cell receptor (beta chain) is drawn from a study of cytomegalovirus exposure and HLA in healthy donors (dated by TCRdb to 2016 to 2017). Broadly, across the study: In an earlier analysis of 450 to 750 of the donors, 250 to 350 Gb of sequence data and 90 million to 130 million unique TCR beta sequences from 180 million or so T cells were reported. An early release that covered several hundred HLA-typed donors contained about 300 gigabases of sequencing data and 75 million to 100 million unique TCR sequences. Of the roughly 400 genotyped donors, about 84% fell in the genetic ancestry cluster associated with self-reported Caucasian donors. The study was designed to test whether signatures of past pathogen exposure could be identified by cataloging public T cell receptors. The study used immunosequencing to profile the T cell repertoires of approximately 640 subjects and linked those repertoires to cytomegalovirus serostatus. In addition to the first cohort of 650 to 800 subjects, a separate validation cohort of approximately 110 different subjects was used. The study combined high-throughput TCR immunosequencing, statistical association of individual TCRs with disease status, and machine learning to predict cytomegalovirus infection status. In a later analysis, previously published TCR beta repertoires from several hundred donors were re-analyzed and high-resolution HLA genotyping was added so that TCR occurrence patterns could be studied. Rather than drawing on any new phenotypic data, the later analysis identified candidate immune exposures from TCR beta sequences and the way those sequences occurred across donors. In an earlier analysis of around 540 of the donors, high-throughput TCR beta sequencing was used to judge whether each TCR beta V gene segment behaved as functional or pseudogenic. Alongside the repertoire data, information on donor age, sex, ethnicity and CMV serostatus was compiled. In a later genetic analysis, genome-wide SNP genotypes for about 55% of the 666 donors were used, and that subset was treated as a discovery cohort. Every repertoire in the discovery cohort had been generated on one and the same sequencing platform. Class I and class II HLA loci were covered by the typing at four-digit resolution. The number of typed donors differed by locus: about 620-640 for A, B, C, DRB1 and DQB1; approximately 540 for DQA1; around 610 for DPA1; and about 450 for DPB1. Because of strong linkage in the cohort, 4 to 6 DR-DQ haplotypes were treated as single units for association and clustering. Across 398 genotyped donors of the cohort, an average of about 240,000 unique TCR beta nucleotide sequences per donor were sequenced, and about a sixth of those sequences were non-productive. On the study overall, not on this receptor specifically: A later genetic analysis reported fewer N-insertions in productive TCRs among donors in an Asian-associated ancestry cluster than the approximately 670-donor mean. The study listed around 160 TCR beta chains as associated with cytomegalovirus. A cluster of highly shared sequence variants was judged likely to represent a technical artifact of the sequencing pipeline. Strong co-occurrence of HLA alleles, especially DR and DQ, made assigning TCR associations to individual alleles difficult. According to a later analysis, parvovirus B19, influenza, CMV and Epstein-Barr virus appeared linked to several top co-occurrence clusters. The authors suggested that the approach could potentially be generalized to other disease states and immunological phenotypes. The presence/absence analyses assumed that sequencing depth was roughly uniform across donors, and that assumption may not be true. A later genetic analysis associated a missense DCLRE1C variant with V-gene and J-gene trimming of TCR beta chains, and an independent cohort replicated the association. HLA typing was unavailable for some donors at each locus, so association tests used only the typed subset. An earlier analysis of approximately 590 of the donors showed that most TCR beta V segments appeared in productive rearrangements either about 87% or about 30% of the time, which broadly matched IMGT annotations. The classifier was reported to diagnose cytomegalovirus status with high specificity and sensitivity in both the original cohort and the validation cohort. In vitro tests confirmed that a few of the cytomegalovirus-associated TCR beta chains recognize cytomegalovirus antigens. Some IMGT-functional V segments, including TRBV6-2 and TRBV6-3, could not be distinguished by the 87-base-pair reads and were therefore excluded. A further reported finding was that TCR beta sequences accurately predicted the HLA-A and HLA-B alleles for most subjects in the first cohort. Most TCR sequences were observed very rarely across donors, whereas some public TCRs were present in many individuals. A later analysis associated 17,000 or so TCR beta sequences with specific HLA alleles at a false discovery rate of 0.05. A later analysis found that TCR association rates varied across HLA loci, with DRB1 alleles showing the most associated TCRs and HLA-C alleles the fewest. Linkage disequilibrium might explain the correlated functional status among segregating V segments, but an unknown experimental factor could not be excluded. For the cohort, immune exposure information was limited to CMV serostatus. Compared with equally common non-associated chains, HLA-associated TCR beta chains in a later analysis were more clonally expanded and had lower generation probabilities. This cohort had only TCR beta chains sequenced, and the lack of alpha or paired-chain data limited which features could be detected. About 15 rarely observed V segments, including chromosome 9 orphons, were excluded from the earlier analysis of about 600 of the donors because counts were too low. According to a later analysis, most CMV-associated TCR beta chains appeared to be HLA-restricted, and the HLA associations seemed to be driven largely by CMV exposure.

Library preparation employed the immunoSEQ multiplex PCR assay. The multiplex PCR relied on a mix of 60 forward primers for TCR Vbeta segments and 13 reverse primers for TCR Jbeta segments. The CDR3 region of rearranged TCR beta genes was amplified from genomic DNA with a multiplex PCR assay. The Illumina HiSeq System was used to sequence the amplified TCR beta libraries as 87-base-pair reads. As for how the authors treated the data: Across the 700 or so repertoires, a later analysis counted tens of millions of unique TCR beta chains, about 10 million of which were shared by at least two donors. A nearest-neighbor algorithm error-corrected the raw reads and collapsed the reads into unique sequences, merging closely related sequences to remove PCR and sequencing errors. CDR3 sequences were aligned to IMGT reference sequences to assign V, D and J gene segments. For a sequence to be retained, a match of at least six nucleotides was required to both a V gene segment and a J gene segment. Rearrangements were classified as productive when the CDR3 lacked stop codons and remained in frame with V and J, and all other rearrangements were classified as non-productive. Following IMGT convention, CDR3 was defined as the stretch from the second conserved V-encoded cysteine up to the conserved J-encoded phenylalanine. Sequences without an unambiguous match to a single V gene segment were excluded from the earlier analysis of about 640 of the donors. An earlier analysis of approximately 590 of the donors classified V segments as functional when productive rearrangements were above 56.7% and as segregating when the standard deviation between donors was above 5%. A statistical classification framework was built for diagnosing cytomegalovirus status from the catalog of TCR beta chain sequences. In a later analysis, TCR nucleotide sequences were compared against IMGT/GENE-DB human TR gene sequences so that V and J genes could be assigned. A later analysis assigned CDR3 sequences and most-parsimonious VDJ recombination scenarios with the TCRdist pipeline. A later analysis defined each TCR beta chain by its CDR3 amino acid sequence plus V-gene family, and excluded reads lacking a unique V-gene family. To address suspected cross-contamination and a sequencing artifact, a later analysis removed around 590 highly shared, low-generation-probability nucleotide sequences. A later analysis calculated a clonal expansion index for each public chain from normalized within-repertoire ranks of inferred template counts. A later analysis computed generation probabilities with a VDJ recombination model fitted to out-of-frame rearrangements, and checked the results against IGoR. In a later analysis, hypergeometric tests were used to score TCR-TCR, TCR-HLA and TCR-CMV co-occurrence, with a repertoire-size bias correction applied to TCR pairs. In a later analysis, false discovery rates were estimated by permuting HLA or CMV assignments 20 times. In a later analysis, co-occurring TCRs were grouped using DBSCAN, with TCRdist sequence similarity added in when clustering inside HLA-allele-positive subsets. Repertoires with fewer than 30,000 or more than 120,000 public chains, plus five repertoires with anomalous nucleotide sharing, were excluded from co-occurrence clustering. Imported from immuneACCESS, the table was reduced by TCRdb to in-frame sequences with V and J called. These copies leave out some clones; in studies compared against another copy, an unresolved V gene accounts for under half, and the cause of the remainder is not known. V and J calls and clone size follow that table, whereas D and trimming were derived from the DNA. Recorded for this sample are under 300,000 clones; roughly 89% of them occurred a single time. Of the sample, approximately 4.3% is held by the ten largest clones.

As concerns this clone: Its specific antigen is unknown. It has no much larger one-base neighbor in the sample; base qualities were not kept.

The cohort comprised under 700 healthy bone marrow donors. All cohort members were sampled while nominally healthy, although unrecorded immune exposures were likely present. The donor was CMV seropositive and was included in the group of 250 to 350 seropositive cohort members. Every donor gave a peripheral blood sample, and the peripheral blood mononuclear cells from that sample were used for TCR beta sequencing. Genomic DNA extraction from the blood cell samples was performed with the Qiagen DNeasy Blood Extraction Kit. The CDR3 goes from the cysteine to the phenylalanine over 16 residues. The entry retains the CDR3 DNA only, 48 bases that are in frame from base 1. Sequences KGHSH (CDR1) and LQKENI (CDR2) are obtained from the germline V gene. The trim is 5 bases for V and 4 bases for J, with a gap of 15 bases between the germline ends.

The sequence joins TRBV18 to TRBJ2-6; no D gene is confidently identified. The receptor's source is a middle-aged man in good health and CMV-seropositive. The sample taken for sequencing was PBMCs. The DNA sequence is given as TGTGCCAGCTCAGCCTCAAGTCTGGCCGGGGCCAACGTCCTGACTTTC. Translated, this gives CASSASSLAGANVLTF.